This T cell receptor beta chain was sequenced for a study of patients and donors after allogeneic stem cell transplantation. Using its own MiXCR run on the RT-PCR reads, TCRdb lists one record per CDR3 protein. The data contain 190,000 or so distinct CDR3 sequences, about 38% of them seen just once; the ten biggest clones take up more than 9%. The CDR3 is 13 amino acids. V was shortened by 0 bases and J by 11 bases, with 11 bases between the two germline ends. Per germline, CDR1 MNHNS and CDR2 SASEGT. This clonotype has a handful of counts. Sample: blood, either unsorted or a sorted T cell fraction (not recorded which). The sequence came from a human donor who was either an allogeneic HSCT recipient or a stem cell or donor lymphocyte infusion donor (not recorded which). It is not recorded whose cells these are; they may come from a transplant donor. The V gene is TRBV6-1, the J gene TRBJ1-5; the D gene is possibly TRBD1 (5 bases). The CDR3 reads CASSEAGPGAQHF. CDR3 DNA: TGTGCCAGCAGTGAAGCGGGGCCCGGTGCCCAGCATTTT.